This TCR beta chain was identified in a study of early T cells in non-severe SARS-CoV-2 infection. Study background: From unsorted whole blood, bulk RNA was sequenced, and the chains remained unpaired.

There are a few counts of this clonotype. The TCR library protocol attached unique molecular identifiers to the individual cDNA molecules. TCRdb independently ran MiXCR on the 5' RACE reads; one entry per CDR3 protein. The data hold about 71,000 distinct CDR3 sequences, with around 15% observed a single time. From germline, CDR1 is SGDLS and CDR2 YYNGEE. The V and J ends lost 3 bases and 1 base, in that order; junction bases with no gene match: 6. The CDR3 covers 15 residues. The source is an adult who was a healthcare worker with PCR-confirmed SARS-CoV-2 infection or an uninfected control (not recorded which). The sample was whole blood. The V call is TRBV9, the J call TRBJ1-1; the match to TRBD1 covers 7 bases. The CDR3 reads CASSAIDRANTEAFF. The DNA for the CDR3 is TGTGCCAGCAGCGCAATTGACAGGGCGAACACTGAAGCTTTCTTT.